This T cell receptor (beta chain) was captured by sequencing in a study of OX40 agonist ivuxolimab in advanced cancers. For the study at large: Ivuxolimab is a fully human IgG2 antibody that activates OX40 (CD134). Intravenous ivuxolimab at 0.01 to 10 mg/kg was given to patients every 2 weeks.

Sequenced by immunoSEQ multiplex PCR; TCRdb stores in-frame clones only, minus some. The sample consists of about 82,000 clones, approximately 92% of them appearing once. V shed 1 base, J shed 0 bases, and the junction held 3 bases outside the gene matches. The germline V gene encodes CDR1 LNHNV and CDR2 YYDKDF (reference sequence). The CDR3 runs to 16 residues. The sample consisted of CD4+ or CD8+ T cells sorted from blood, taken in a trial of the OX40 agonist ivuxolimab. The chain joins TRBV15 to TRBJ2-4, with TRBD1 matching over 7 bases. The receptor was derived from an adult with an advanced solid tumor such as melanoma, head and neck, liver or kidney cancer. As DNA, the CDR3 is TGTGCCACCAGCAGAGCCAGGGGGTTAGCCAAAAACATTCAGTACTTC. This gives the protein CATSRARGLAKNIQYF.